This T cell receptor (beta chain) was captured in a study of T cells after yellow fever vaccination. TCRdb fed the 5' RACE reads into MiXCR, producing one record per CDR3 protein. The data show about 350,000 distinct CDR3 sequences, roughly an eighth seen once. Germline V gives CDR1 SGHDT, CDR2 YYEEEE. This CDR3 region has 16 residues. V lost 1 base to trimming and J lost 0 bases, with 12 bases between them. Overall study findings and caveats: It was the secondary response that reached its peak faster, day 5 versus 15, but it was weaker.

This clonotype was seen a few times. Its antigen is unidentified. The chain couples TRBV5-6 to TRBJ2-3, with D perhaps TRBD1 (6 bases). The input for sequencing was CD4+ T cells sorted from PBMCs, taken 15 days after the yellow fever booster vaccination. This TCR derives from a man aged 18 to 29 who received the YFV17D yellow fever vaccine. The DNA of the CDR3 is TGTGCCAGCAGCTTGTTGGGGGCGCAAAGCACAGATACGCAGTATTTT. Its protein product is CASSLLGAQSTDTQYF. Using reference TRBV5-6 and TRBJ2-3 for the parts outside the CDR3, the full variable domain is DAGVTQSPTHLIKTRGQQVTLRCSPKSGHDTVSWYQQALGQGPQFIFQYYEEEERQRGNFPDRFSGHQFPNYSSELNVNALLLGDSALYLCASSLLGAQSTDTQYFGPGTRLTVL.